The rows below give T cell receptor beta chains drawn from one sample of a study of shared clonotypes between healthy human individuals. Measured with immunoSEQ multiplex PCR; TCRdb has only the in-frame clones, and not every one. The table includes 550,000 to 800,000 clones, 74% detected once. Sequencing was done on a sample of memory CD4+ T cells sorted from blood. These receptors originate from a woman in her 30s in good health. Each CDR3 is given with its conserved first and last residue. Fields, in order: D gene, clone size, J gene, V gene, CDR3 length, CDR3 DNA, CDR3 protein. A D gene is named only where the DNA matches it firmly. Rows may omit the clone size; those that give it use once, few, many or a size class.

TRBD2 - TRBJ2-5 TRBV5-1 20 TGCGCCAGCAGCCCGAGGGGGCCGGGACTAGCGGGAGACGGGCAAGAGACCCAGTACTTC CASSPRGPGLAGDGQETQYF
- few TRBJ2-3 TRBV25-1 16 TGTGCCAGCAGTGACTCGGAAGGCCAGGGCACAGATACGCAGTATTTT CASSDSEGQGTDTQYF
- - TRBJ2-1 TRBV20-1 10 TGCAGTGCTATCCTTCATGAGCAGTTCTTC CSAILHEQFF
- - TRBJ2-1 TRBV2 14 TGTGCCAGCCTCCGGGACTCAGACTCAAGCGGGCAGTTCTTC CASLRDSDSSGQFF
- - TRBJ1-2 TRBV5-6 14 TGTGCCAGCAGCCCGACAGGAGCTAACTATGGCTACACCTTC CASSPTGANYGYTF
TRBD1 - TRBJ2-7 TRBV10-2 16 TGCGCCAGCAGTGAGTCCGGGACAGGGAAACGGAACGAGCAGTACTTC CASSESGTGKRNEQYF
- - TRBJ1-1 TRBV28 15 TGTGCCAGCAGTTCCGGACAGTGGGATAGCACTGAAGCTTTCTTT CASSSGQWDSTEAFF
TRBD1 - TRBJ2-5 TRBV18 13 TGTGCCAGCTCACCGGGGACAGGCCCTACCCAGTACTTC CASSPGTGPTQYF
- many TRBJ1-2 TRBV2 14 TGTGCCAGCAGTGAACGGGGCTCTAACTATGGCTACACCTTC CASSERGSNYGYTF
TRBD2 - TRBJ2-7 TRBV18 13 TGTGCCACCAACCTAGCGGGCACCTACGAGCAGTACTTC CATNLAGTYEQYF
TRBD1 few TRBJ1-2 TRBV28 17 TGTGCCAGTATTAGGGGGACAGGGGGTTCTTCTAACTATGGCTACACCTTC CASIRGTGGSSNYGYTF
- few TRBJ1-4 TRBV7-2 15 TGTGCCAGCAGCTTAGCTTCTGCAACTAATGAAAAACTGTTTTTT CASSLASATNEKLFF
- once TRBJ2-3 TRBV25-1 15 TGTGCCAGCAGTGAATATGCAAAGTTGTTTGATACGCAGTATTTT CASSEYAKLFDTQYF
- - TRBJ2-7 TRBV19 15 TGTGCCAGTAGTCCCCGAGGGAGGACCTCCTACGAGCAGTACTTC CASSPRGRTSYEQYF
- - TRBJ1-5 TRBV4-1 14 TGCGCCAGCAGCCACCAGGGAGGCAATCAGCCCCAGCATTTT CASSHQGGNQPQHF
TRBD2 - TRBJ2-7 TRBV15 19 TGTGCCACCAGCAGAGGAGGCGGACTAGCGGGAAGGATCACCTACGAGCAGTACTTC CATSRGGGLAGRITYEQYF
- - TRBJ2-3 TRBV7-9 13 TGTGCCAGCAGCTCGACGACCACAGATACGCAGTATTTT CASSSTTTDTQYF
- - TRBJ2-1 TRBV19 12 TGTGCCAGCGGGACCGTAAGGGGGGAGCAGTTCTTC CASGTVRGEQFF
- - TRBJ2-1 TRBV2 16 TGTGCCAGCAGGGCCCAGCTGCCAAGCTCCTACAATGAGCAGTTCTTC CASRAQLPSSYNEQFF
- - TRBJ2-1 TRBV30 12 TGTGCCTGGAGTGCTATGTACAATGAGCAGTTCTTC CAWSAMYNEQFF
- - TRBJ2-5 TRBV14 16 TGTGCCAGCAGCCTACTAAACTCTAGGAAGGGAGAGACCCAGTACTTC CASSLLNSRKGETQYF
- - TRBJ2-6 TRBV19 16 TGTGCCTGCAGCGATCAGAGAAACTCTGGGGCCAACGTCCTGACTTTC CACSDQRNSGANVLTF
- few TRBJ2-7 TRBV19 13 TGTGCCAGTAGTAGGGGGTCTACCTACGAGCAGTACTTC CASSRGSTYEQYF
TRBD2 - TRBJ2-3 TRBV7-9 16 TGTGCCAGCAGCTTAGGACTAGCGGCAAGCACAGATACGCAGTATTTT CASSLGLAASTDTQYF
TRBD1 - TRBJ2-7 TRBV6-5 14 TGTGCCAGCAGAGGGGGCGTCGGCCACTACGAGCAGTACTTC CASRGGVGHYEQYF
TRBD2 - TRBJ2-7 TRBV4-2 16 TGTGCCAGCAGCCAAAATAGCGGGAGGGCCCCCTACGAGCAGTACTTC CASSQNSGRAPYEQYF